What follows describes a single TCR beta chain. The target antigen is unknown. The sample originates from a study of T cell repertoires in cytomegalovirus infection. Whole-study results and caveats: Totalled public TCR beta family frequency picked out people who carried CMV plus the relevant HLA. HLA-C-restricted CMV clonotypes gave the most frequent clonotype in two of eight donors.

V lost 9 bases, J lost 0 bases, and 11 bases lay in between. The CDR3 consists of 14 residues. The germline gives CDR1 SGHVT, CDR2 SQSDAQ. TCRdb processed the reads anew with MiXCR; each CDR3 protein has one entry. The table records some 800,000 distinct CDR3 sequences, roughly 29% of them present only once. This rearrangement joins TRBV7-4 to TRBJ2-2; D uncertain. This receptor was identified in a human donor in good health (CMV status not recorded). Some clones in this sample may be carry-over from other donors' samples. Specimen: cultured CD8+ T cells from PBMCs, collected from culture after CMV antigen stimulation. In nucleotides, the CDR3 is TGTGCCAGAGGACCGATTTCGAACACCGGGGAGCTGTTTTTT. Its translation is CARGPISNTGELFF.